These T cell receptor beta chains were read from a single sample in a study of shared clonotypes between healthy human individuals. Assay used: immunoSEQ multiplex PCR; TCRdb lists only in-frame clones, some missing. This table has roughly 700,000 clones, 90% appearing once. Material: memory CD8+ T cells from PBMCs. The receptors originated from a young man in good health. Some clones in this sample may be carry-over from other donors' samples. CDR3s include the opening cysteine and the closing phenylalanine or tryptophan. D genes are given only for firm matches. Clone size is stated in some rows and not others, as once, few, many or a class when expanded.

V	D	J	size	CDR3	DNA
TRBV7-9	-	TRBJ1-1	-	CASSLEGGVDTEAFF	TGTGCCAGCAGCTTAGAAGGGGGAGTCGACACTGAAGCTTTCTTT
TRBV29-1	-	TRBJ2-1	-	CSGTPGTEVWTVGYNEQFF	TGCAGCGGCACCCCCGGGACCGAAGTTTGGACCGTGGGCTACAATGAGCAGTTCTTC
TRBV7-8	-	TRBJ1-1	-	CASSLGPGLNTEAFF	TGTGCCAGCAGCTTAGGACCAGGATTGAACACTGAAGCTTTCTTT
TRBV10-3	TRBD2	TRBJ2-3	-	CAISELGTTSGLGRGSTDTQYF	TGTGCCATCAGTGAGCTGGGGACGACTAGCGGGCTTGGTAGGGGGAGCACAGATACGCAGTATTTT
TRBV28	TRBD2	TRBJ2-2	-	CASRPTSGNTGELFF	TGTGCCAGCAGACCGACTAGCGGAAACACCGGGGAGCTGTTTTTT
TRBV19	-	TRBJ1-1	-	CASGLSPRAYTEAFF	TGTGCCAGTGGTTTGTCTCCCAGGGCTTACACTGAAGCTTTCTTT
TRBV28	-	TRBJ2-2	-	CASSFWRVGPGELFF	TGTGCCAGCAGTTTTTGGAGGGTTGGACCCGGGGAGCTGTTTTTT
TRBV6-4	TRBD2	TRBJ2-2	many	CASSDSREGTGELFF	TGTGCCAGCAGTGACTCGCGGGAGGGCACCGGGGAGCTGTTTTTT
TRBV9	-	TRBJ1-2	-	CASSVSGSYGYTF	TGTGCCAGCAGCGTTTCAGGGAGCTATGGCTACACCTTC
TRBV9	-	TRBJ1-1	-	CASSVASADTEAFF	TGTGCCAGCAGCGTAGCTTCGGCAGACACTGAAGCTTTCTTT
TRBV29-1	TRBD2	TRBJ2-1	-	CSVPPAGTRNEQFF	TGCAGCGTCCCGCCGGCCGGGACTAGAAATGAGCAGTTCTTC
TRBV4-2	-	TRBJ2-7	-	CASSPGPATLWEQYF	TGTGCCAGCAGCCCGGGGCCGGCCACCCTTTGGGAGCAGTACTTC
TRBV19	-	TRBJ2-1	once	CASSLGRGVYNEQFF	TGTGCCAGTAGTCTGGGCAGGGGAGTATACAATGAGCAGTTCTTC
TRBV27	-	TRBJ2-2	-	CASSLSLTPAGELFF	TGTGCCAGCAGTTTATCCCTCACCCCCGCCGGGGAGCTGTTTTTT
TRBV27	-	TRBJ2-1	once	CASRPKTYNEQFF	TGTGCCAGCAGGCCCAAAACATACAATGAGCAGTTCTTC
TRBV6-5	-	TRBJ2-2	-	CASSYSPRQGSGELFF	TGTGCCAGCAGTTACTCACCGAGGCAGGGTTCCGGGGAGCTGTTTTTT
TRBV9	TRBD2	TRBJ2-7	-	CASSGGGASGSYEQYF	TGTGCCAGCAGCGGAGGGGGGGCTAGCGGGTCCTACGAGCAGTACTTC
TRBV27	-	TRBJ2-1	-	CASSLSWGEQFF	TGTGCCAGCAGTTTGTCCTGGGGTGAGCAGTTCTTC
TRBV11-2	TRBD1	TRBJ2-3	-	CASSSSGTGGRKTDTQYF	TGTGCCAGCAGCTCTTCCGGGACAGGGGGCAGGAAGACAGATACGCAGTATTTT
TRBV25-1	TRBD2	TRBJ2-1	once	CASSDSGTYNEQFF	TGTGCCAGCAGTGATAGCGGGACGTACAATGAGCAGTTCTTC
TRBV15	-	TRBJ2-1	-	CATSREGGEPYNEQFF	TGTGCCACCAGCAGAGAAGGGGGAGAGCCCTACAATGAGCAGTTCTTC
TRBV27	-	TRBJ1-5	-	CASSLGSQGNNQPQHF	TGTGCCAGCAGTTTAGGGTCACAGGGCAACAATCAGCCCCAGCATTTT
TRBV5-4	-	TRBJ1-1	-	CASSLEAGHSMNTEAFF	TGTGCCAGCAGCTTGGAGGCCGGGCACTCCATGAACACTGAAGCTTTCTTT
TRBV28	-	TRBJ2-6	-	CASNSAGANVLTF	TGTGCCAGCAATTCGGCTGGGGCCAACGTCCTGACTTTC
TRBV5-6	-	TRBJ2-3	-	CASSFRFSTDTQYF	TGTGCCAGCAGCTTTAGGTTCTCCACAGATACGCAGTATTTT
TRBV19	-	TRBJ1-1	-	CASSIWPGGEGTEAFF	TGTGCCAGTAGTATTTGGCCTGGGGGCGAGGGCACTGAAGCTTTCTTT
TRBV13	-	TRBJ2-7	-	CASSLRGTAGTYEQYF	TGTGCCAGCAGCCTGAGAGGGACAGCGGGGACCTACGAGCAGTACTTC
TRBV6-1	TRBD1	TRBJ2-3	-	CASSSGQGSDTQYF	TGTGCCAGCAGTTCGGGACAGGGGTCAGATACGCAGTATTTT